Following are 20 T cell receptor beta chains from one sample sequenced in a study of blood T cells in healthy people across ages. Using a J-beta primer mix together with a sample-barcoded 5' primer, a second PCR was run for about 6 to 11 cycles. TCRdb re-called the 5' RACE reads through MiXCR, storing one row per CDR3 protein. The sample lists around 620,000 distinct CDR3 sequences, 25% to 30% occurring once. Sequenced material: blood. Every receptor here comes from a woman between 70 and 85 years old in good health.

This clonotype was counted between two and nine times. This sequence joins TRBV7-2 and TRBJ2-7; TRBD2 is a possible D gene (5 bases). CDR1 is SGHTA and CDR2 is FQGNSA in the germline V gene. V was clipped by 5 bases and J by 3 bases, with 14 bases between them. The CDR3 has 14 residues. Here the CDR3 DNA reads TGTGCCAGCAGCCCCCGTCAGACTAACTACGAGCAGTACTTC. Its translation is CASSPRQTNYEQYF.

This rearrangement joins TRBV5-1 to TRBJ2-7; D possibly matches TRBD1 or TRBD2 (5 bases each). This CDR3 is 14 amino acids long. The germline CDR1 and CDR2 sequences are SGHRS and YFSETQ. Trimming took 4 bases from V and 8 from J, leaving 19 bases between them. In nucleotides, the CDR3 is TGCGCCAGCAGCGGAACCGGGACCCGTGAAAAGCAGTACTTC. Translating gives CASSGTGTREKQYF.

Only a few counts were recorded for this clonotype. The genes are TRBV4-1 and TRBJ2-7; D may be TRBD2 (5 bases). Germline V gene lookup returns CDR1 MGHRA and CDR2 YSYEKL. The V and J ends lost 3 bases and 3 bases respectively, with 12 bases between them. The CDR3 is made up of 14 amino acids. The CDR3: CASSQPGIGYEQYF. The CDR3 nucleotides read TGCGCCAGCAGCCAGCCGGGAATTGGCTACGAGCAGTACTTC.

The chain employs TRBV28 and TRBJ2-7; D possibly corresponds to TRBD1 (6 bases). This CDR3 has 15 amino acids. V was shortened by 7 bases and J by 0 bases, with 16 bases between the two germline ends. The germline CDR1 and CDR2 sequences are MDHEN and SYDVKM. The CDR3 bases are TGTGCCAGCACCCAAGGGGGATTCAACTCCTACGAGCAGTACTTC. The encoded protein is CASTQGGFNSYEQYF.

This sequence joins TRBV12-3 or TRBV12-4 and TRBJ2-3, with D possibly matching TRBD2 (5 bases). CDR3 length: 14 residues. The V end lost 2 bases, the J end lost 5 bases, and 11 bases lay between the germline ends. The CDR3 sequence is CASSLRGIIDTQYF. Written as DNA, the CDR3 is TGTGCCAGCAGTTTAAGAGGGATTATAGATACGCAGTATTTT.

This clonotype appeared once. The germline gene is not matched at one end of the junction; a read error may be the cause. The chain has TRBV6-5 and TRBJ1-1; no clear D gene. Germline loops: CDR1 MNHEY, CDR2 SVGAGI. The CDR3 consists of 13 residues. The CDR3 is CASSPGVETEAFF. CDR3 in DNA: TGCGCCAGCAGTCCCGGGGTGGAGACTGAAGCTTTCTTT.

The chain carries TRBV30 and TRBJ2-6; D unclear. The CDR3 runs to 13 residues. Germline lookup yields CDR1 GTSNPN and CDR2 SVGIG (reference sequence). The CDR3 coding sequence is TGTGCATCGGATTGGACTGGGGCCAACGTCCTGACTTTC. Encoded protein: CASDWTGANVLTF.

This clonotype showed up just a few times. The chain joins TRBV6-1 to TRBJ1-1; D gene uncertain. The CDR3 has 14 amino acids. Germline V gives CDR1 MNHNS, CDR2 SASEGT. The V and J ends lost 2 bases and 11 bases respectively, with 18 bases between them. CDR3 sequence reads: CASSEFADRSAAFF. The CDR3, as DNA: TGTGCCAGCAGTGAATTCGCAGATCGATCGGCGGCTTTCTTT.

This sequence joins TRBV18 and TRBJ2-1; D might be TRBD1 (5 bases). Trimming cost V 5 bases and J 2 bases, with 13 bases left between them. The CDR3 length is 15 residues. Germline assignment: CDR1 KGHSH and CDR2 LQKENI. The CDR3 region is CASSEQVRTYNEQFF. The CDR3 nucleotides read TGTGCCAGCTCAGAACAGGTACGGACCTACAATGAGCAGTTCTTC.

V and J are TRBV29-1 and TRBJ1-2, with TRBD1 identical over 7 bases. Germline CDR1 and CDR2: SQVTM and ANQGSEA. The J segment lost 2 bases and the V segment lost 5 bases, leaving 5 bases of the junction unmatched. This CDR3 contains 13 residues. The DNA for the CDR3 is TGCAGCGTTACCTCACAGGGGAACTATGGCTACACCTTC. This codes for CSVTSQGNYGYTF.

This clonotype has only a few counts. The CDR3 reads CASSPGQLGTEAFF. The CDR3 bases are TGTGCCAGCAGTCCAGGACAGCTAGGGACTGAAGCTTTCTTT. The chain couples TRBV4-2 to TRBJ1-1; tentative D call: TRBD1 (6 bases). Trimming stripped 6 bases from V and 5 bases from J, with 16 bases between. CDR3 length equals 14 residues. Germline loops: CDR1 LGHNA, CDR2 YNFKEQ.

This clonotype showed up just a few times. The chain couples TRBV3-1 to TRBJ1-5; D is unresolved. Between the trimmed V and J ends, which lost 7 bases and 7 bases, there was a span of 17 bases. The CDR3 sequence is 14 residues long. The germline V gene encodes CDR1 LGHDT and CDR2 YNNKEL (reference sequence). The CDR3 region is CASNSISARQPQHF. As DNA, the CDR3 is TGTGCCAGCAACTCCATAAGCGCAAGGCAGCCCCAGCATTTT.

CDR3 sequence: CASIGGHYGYTF. DNA for the CDR3: TGTGCCAGCATTGGGGGTCACTATGGCTACACCTTC. The rearrangement uses TRBV2 and TRBJ1-2, with D tentatively TRBD1 (5 bases). This CDR3 is 12 amino acids long. Germline V gene data show CDR1 as SNHLY and CDR2 as FYNNEI. Deletions cut 7 bases from V and 3 bases from J, with 9 bases between. The whole variable domain, remainder taken from reference TRBV2 and TRBJ1-2, is EPEVTQTPSHQVTQMGQEVILRCVPISNHLYFYWYRQILGQKVEFLVSFYNNEISEKSEIFDDQFSVERPDGSNFTLKIRSTKLEDSAMYFCASIGGHYGYTFGSGTRLTVV.

The table lists this clonotype with a few counts. The chain has TRBV7-8 and TRBJ1-4; maybe TRBD1 (6 bases). Germline CDR1 SGHVS, CDR2 FQNEAQ. The CDR3 is 15 amino acids. V lost 2 bases to trimming and J lost 8 bases, with 15 bases between them. CDR3 in amino acids: CASSLREQGLEKLFF. The CDR3, as DNA: TGTGCCAGCAGCTTAAGAGAACAGGGTCTCGAAAAACTGTTTTTT.

This chain connects TRBV18 to TRBJ2-7; weak D call: TRBD1 (5 bases). The CDR3 covers 15 residues. Trimming shortened V by 2 bases and J by 1 base, and 12 bases separated the two germline ends. Germline V lookup: CDR1 KGHSH, CDR2 LQKENI. For the CDR3, the DNA is TGTGCCAGCTCACCATATGGTGGGGCATCCTACGAGCAGTACTTC. It yields the protein CASSPYGGASYEQYF. The full variable domain, completed using reference TRBV18 and TRBJ2-7, is NAGVMQNPRHLVRRRGQEARLRCSPMKGHSHVYWYRQLPEEGLKFMVYLQKENIIDESGMPKERFSAEFPKEGPSILRIQQVVRGDSAAYFCASSPYGGASYEQYFGPGTRLTVT.

V usage is TRBV28 and J usage is TRBJ2-7; 7 bases fit TRBD1. After removal of 8 bases from V and 5 bases from J, the junction contained 6 bases not matched to a gene. Germline V CDR1 and CDR2: MDHEN, SYDVKM. The CDR3 has 12 amino acids. The DNA of the CDR3 is TGTGCCAGCCGACAGGGTCTCCACGAGCAGTACTTC. Protein product: CASRQGLHEQYF.

The chain has TRBV7-2 and TRBJ1-5; the match to TRBD1 covers 12 bases. The CDR3 extends over 17 amino acids. CDR1 SGHTA and CDR2 FQGNSA come from the germline V gene. The trim removed 1 base at V and 3 bases at J, leaving 4 bases unmatched. Here the CDR3 DNA reads TGTGCCAGCAGCTTAGGGGACAGGGGGCCGGACAATCAGCCCCAGCATTTT. The encoded protein is CASSLGDRGPDNQPQHF.

V is TRBV3-1 and J is TRBJ2-6, with unresolved D. The CDR3 spans 13 residues. The V end was cut by 6 bases, the J end by 2 bases, with 5 bases between. Germline V gene lookup returns CDR1 LGHDT and CDR2 YNNKEL (reference sequence). The DNA of the CDR3 is TGTGCCAGCAGAGGGACTGGGGCCAACGTCCTGACTTTC. Its protein product is CASRGTGANVLTF.

With respect to this clonotype: Compared with germline, one end of the junction differs, possibly owing to a read error. This chain links TRBV4-1 with TRBJ1-2; D remains ambiguous. This CDR3 has 16 residues. Germline assignment: CDR1 MGHRA and CDR2 YSYEKL. CDR3 region: CASGQTLGGVDYGYTF. CDR3 nucleotides: TGCGCCAGCGGCCAAACCCTAGGAGGAGTTGACTATGGCTACACCTTC.

The chain links TRBV6-6 to TRBJ1-5; D might be TRBD1 (5 bases). This CDR3 comprises 15 residues. Germline V gene data show CDR1 as MNHNY and CDR2 as SVGAGI (reference sequence). Deletions cut 7 bases from V and 4 bases from J, with 17 bases between. The DNA for the CDR3 is TGTGCCAGCACCATGGGGGGGGTCAATAATCAGCCCCAGCATTTT. This translates into CASTMGGVNNQPQHF.